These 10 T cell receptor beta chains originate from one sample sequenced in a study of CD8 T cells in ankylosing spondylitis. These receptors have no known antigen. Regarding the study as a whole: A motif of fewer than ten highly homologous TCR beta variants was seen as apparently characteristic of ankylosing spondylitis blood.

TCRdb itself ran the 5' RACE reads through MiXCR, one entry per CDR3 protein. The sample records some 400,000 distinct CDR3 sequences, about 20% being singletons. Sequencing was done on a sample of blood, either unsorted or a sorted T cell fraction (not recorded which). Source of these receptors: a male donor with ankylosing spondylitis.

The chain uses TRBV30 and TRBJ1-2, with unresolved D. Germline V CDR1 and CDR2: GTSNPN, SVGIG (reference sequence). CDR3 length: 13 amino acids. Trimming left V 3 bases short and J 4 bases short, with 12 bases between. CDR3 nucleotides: TGTGCCTGGAGCCGCGGGCGCGCCTATGGCTACACCTTC. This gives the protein CAWSRGRAYGYTF.

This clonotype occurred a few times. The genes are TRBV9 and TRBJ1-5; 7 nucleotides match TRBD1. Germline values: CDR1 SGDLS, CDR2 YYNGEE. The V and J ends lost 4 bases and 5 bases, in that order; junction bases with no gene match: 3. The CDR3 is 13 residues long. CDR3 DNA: TGTGCCAGCAGCATCAGGGGGGATCAGCCCCAGCATTTT. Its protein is CASSIRGDQPQHF.

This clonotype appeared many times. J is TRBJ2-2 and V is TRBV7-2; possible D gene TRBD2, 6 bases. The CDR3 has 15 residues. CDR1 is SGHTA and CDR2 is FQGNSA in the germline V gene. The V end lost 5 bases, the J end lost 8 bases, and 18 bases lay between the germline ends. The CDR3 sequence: CASSPQTRGGGELFF. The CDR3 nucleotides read TGTGCCAGCAGCCCGCAGACTAGGGGTGGTGGGGAGCTGTTTTTT.

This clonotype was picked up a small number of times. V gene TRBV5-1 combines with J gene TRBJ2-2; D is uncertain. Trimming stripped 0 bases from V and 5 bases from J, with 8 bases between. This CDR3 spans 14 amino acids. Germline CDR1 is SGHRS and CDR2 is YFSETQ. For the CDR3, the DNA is TGCGCCAGCAGCTTGGAAGGGTGGACCGGGGAGCTGTTTTTT. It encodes CASSLEGWTGELFF. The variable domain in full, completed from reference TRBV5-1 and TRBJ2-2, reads KAGVTQTPRYLIKTRGQQVTLSCSPISGHRSVSWYQQTPGQGLQFLFEYFSETQRNKGNFPGRFSGRQFSNSRSEMNVSTLELGDSALYLCASSLEGWTGELFFGEGSRLTVL.

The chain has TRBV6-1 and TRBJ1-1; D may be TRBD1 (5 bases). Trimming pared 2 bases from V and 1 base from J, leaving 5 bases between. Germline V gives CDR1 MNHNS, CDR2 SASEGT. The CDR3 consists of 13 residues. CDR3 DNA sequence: TGTGCCAGCAGTGAAACAGGGAACACTGAAGCTTTCTTT. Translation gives CASSETGNTEAFF.

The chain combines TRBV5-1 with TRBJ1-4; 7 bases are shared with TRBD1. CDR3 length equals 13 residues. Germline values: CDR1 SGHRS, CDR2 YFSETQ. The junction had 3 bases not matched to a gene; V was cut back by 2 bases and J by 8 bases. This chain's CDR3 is CASSFQGGEKLFF. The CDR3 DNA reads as TGCGCCAGCAGCTTCCAGGGGGGAGAAAAACTGTTTTTT.

The CDR3 loop reads CASSPRQGAGTDTQYF. The CDR3 DNA is TGTGCCAGCAGTCCTCGACAGGGGGCGGGCACAGATACGCAGTATTTT. V gene TRBV28 combines with J gene TRBJ2-3, with 10 bases identical to TRBD1. J lost 1 base, V lost 5 bases, and 6 bases had no gene match. Per the germline V gene, CDR1 is MDHEN and CDR2 is SYDVKM. The CDR3 has 16 residues.

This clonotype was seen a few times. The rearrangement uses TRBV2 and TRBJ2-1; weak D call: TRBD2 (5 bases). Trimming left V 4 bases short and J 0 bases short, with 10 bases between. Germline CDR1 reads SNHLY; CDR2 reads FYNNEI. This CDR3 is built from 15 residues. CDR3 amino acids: CASSVDSSSYNEQFF. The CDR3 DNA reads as TGTGCCAGCAGTGTGGACTCCAGCTCCTACAATGAGCAGTTCTTC.

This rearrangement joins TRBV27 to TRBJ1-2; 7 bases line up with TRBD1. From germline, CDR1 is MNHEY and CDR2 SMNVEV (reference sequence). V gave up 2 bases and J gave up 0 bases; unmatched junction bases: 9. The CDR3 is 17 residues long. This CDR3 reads CASSLQAGGRANYGYTF. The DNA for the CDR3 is TGTGCCAGCAGTTTACAGGCAGGGGGAAGAGCTAACTATGGCTACACCTTC.

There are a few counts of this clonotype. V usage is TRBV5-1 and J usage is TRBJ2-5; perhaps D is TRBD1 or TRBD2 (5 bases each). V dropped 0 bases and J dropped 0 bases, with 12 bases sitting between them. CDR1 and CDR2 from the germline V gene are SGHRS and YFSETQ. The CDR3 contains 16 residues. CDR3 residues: CASSLEVGDHQETQYF. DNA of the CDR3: TGCGCCAGCAGCTTGGAGGTCGGGGACCACCAAGAGACCCAGTACTTC.